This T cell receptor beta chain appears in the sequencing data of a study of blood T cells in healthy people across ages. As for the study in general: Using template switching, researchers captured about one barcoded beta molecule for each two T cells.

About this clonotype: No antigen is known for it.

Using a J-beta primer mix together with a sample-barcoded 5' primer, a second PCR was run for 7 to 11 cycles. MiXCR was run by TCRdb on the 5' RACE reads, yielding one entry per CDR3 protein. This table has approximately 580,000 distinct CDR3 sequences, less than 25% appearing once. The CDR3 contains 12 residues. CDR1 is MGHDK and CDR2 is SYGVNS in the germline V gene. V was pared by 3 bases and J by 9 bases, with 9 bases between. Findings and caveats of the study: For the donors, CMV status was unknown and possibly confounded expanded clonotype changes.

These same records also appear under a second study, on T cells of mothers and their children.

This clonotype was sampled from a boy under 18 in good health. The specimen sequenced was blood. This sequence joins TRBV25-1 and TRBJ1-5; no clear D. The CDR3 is CASSEPDMPQHF. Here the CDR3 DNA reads TGTGCCAGCAGTGAGCCCGACATGCCCCAGCATTTT. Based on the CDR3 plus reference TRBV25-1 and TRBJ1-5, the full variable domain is EADIYQTPRYLVIGTGKKITLECSQTMGHDKMYWYQQDPGMELHLIHYSYGVNSTEKGDLSSESTVSRIRTEHFPLTLESARPSHTSQYLCASSEPDMPQHFGDGTRLSIL.